This TCR beta chain was identified during a study of T cells after yellow fever vaccination. Study-wide points: Bulk-population clonotypes that are abundant could appear as contaminants in FACS-sorted repertoires.

The 5'RACE template-switching step produced TCR cDNA and added a universal primer site and UMIs. A single record per CDR3 protein comes from TCRdb applying MiXCR to the 5' RACE reads. The table has hundreds of thousands of distinct CDR3 sequences, around a tenth seen once. A word on this clonotype: Its specificity is not known.

V was cut by 0 bases and J by 10 bases, with 9 bases left in between. CDR3 length equals 13 residues. Per the germline V gene, CDR1 is SGHTA and CDR2 is FQGNSA. This receptor was obtained from a man in his late teens or twenties who received the YFV17D yellow fever vaccine. The rearrangement uses TRBV7-2 and TRBJ1-4; D ambiguous. Source: PBMCs, taken on the day of the first yellow fever vaccination. CDR3 nucleotides: TGTGCCAGCAGCTTAGCGCGAGGGAGAAAACTGTTTTTT. It is translated as CASSLARGRKLFF.